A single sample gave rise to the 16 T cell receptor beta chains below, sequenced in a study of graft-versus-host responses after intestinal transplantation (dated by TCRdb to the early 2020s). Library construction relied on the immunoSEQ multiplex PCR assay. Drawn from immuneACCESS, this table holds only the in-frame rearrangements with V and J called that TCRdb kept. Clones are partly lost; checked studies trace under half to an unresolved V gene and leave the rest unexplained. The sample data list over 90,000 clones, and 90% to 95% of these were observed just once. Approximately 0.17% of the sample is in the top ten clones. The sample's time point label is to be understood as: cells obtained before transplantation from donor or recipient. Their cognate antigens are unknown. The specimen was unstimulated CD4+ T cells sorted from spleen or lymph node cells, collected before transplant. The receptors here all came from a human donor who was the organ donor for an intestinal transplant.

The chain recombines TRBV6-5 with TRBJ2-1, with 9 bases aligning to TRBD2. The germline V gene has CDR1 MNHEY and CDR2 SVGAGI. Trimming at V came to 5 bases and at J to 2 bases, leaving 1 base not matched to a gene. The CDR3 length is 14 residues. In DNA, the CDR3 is TGTGCCAGCAGTATAGCGGGGGCCTACAATGAGCAGTTCTTC. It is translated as CASSIAGAYNEQFF.

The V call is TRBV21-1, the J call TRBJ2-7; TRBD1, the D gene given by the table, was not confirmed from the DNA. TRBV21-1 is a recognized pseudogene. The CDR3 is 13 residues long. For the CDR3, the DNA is TGTGCCAGCAGCATAGGGAACAGGTACGAGCAGTACTTC. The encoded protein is CASSIGNRYEQYF.

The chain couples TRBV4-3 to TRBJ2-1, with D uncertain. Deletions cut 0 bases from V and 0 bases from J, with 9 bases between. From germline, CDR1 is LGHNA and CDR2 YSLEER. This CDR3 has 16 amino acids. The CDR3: CASSQDSFSSYNEQFF. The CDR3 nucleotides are TGCGCCAGCAGCCAAGACTCATTCAGCTCCTACAATGAGCAGTTCTTC.

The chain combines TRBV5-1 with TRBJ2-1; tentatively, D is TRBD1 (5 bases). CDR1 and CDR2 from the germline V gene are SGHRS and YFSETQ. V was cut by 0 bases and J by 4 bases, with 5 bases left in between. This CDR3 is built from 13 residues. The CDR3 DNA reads TGCGCCAGCAGCTTGGGACAGTACAATGAGCAGTTCTTC. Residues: CASSLGQYNEQFF.

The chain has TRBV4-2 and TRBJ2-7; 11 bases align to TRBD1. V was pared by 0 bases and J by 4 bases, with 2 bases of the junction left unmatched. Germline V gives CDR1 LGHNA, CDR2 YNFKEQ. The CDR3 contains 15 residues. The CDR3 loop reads CASSQDGTGGYEQYF. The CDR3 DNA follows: TGTGCCAGCAGCCAAGACGGGACAGGGGGGTACGAGCAGTACTTC.

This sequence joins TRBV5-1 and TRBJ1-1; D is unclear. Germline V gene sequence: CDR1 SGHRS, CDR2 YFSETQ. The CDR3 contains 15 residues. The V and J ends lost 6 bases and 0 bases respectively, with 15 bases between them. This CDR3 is CASTADGVMNTEAFF. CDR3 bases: TGCGCCAGCACCGCAGACGGGGTGATGAACACTGAAGCTTTCTTT. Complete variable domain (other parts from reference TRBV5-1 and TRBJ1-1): KAGVTQTPRYLIKTRGQQVTLSCSPISGHRSVSWYQQTPGQGLQFLFEYFSETQRNKGNFPGRFSGRQFSNSRSEMNVSTLELGDSALYLCASTADGVMNTEAFFGQGTRLTVV.

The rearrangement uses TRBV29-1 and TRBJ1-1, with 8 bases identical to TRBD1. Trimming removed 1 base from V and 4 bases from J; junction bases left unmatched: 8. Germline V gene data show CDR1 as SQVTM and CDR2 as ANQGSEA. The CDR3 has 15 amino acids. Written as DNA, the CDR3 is TGCAGCGTTGAAGGGTCCAGGGGGCGGGTCACTGAAGCTTTCTTT. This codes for CSVEGSRGRVTEAFF.

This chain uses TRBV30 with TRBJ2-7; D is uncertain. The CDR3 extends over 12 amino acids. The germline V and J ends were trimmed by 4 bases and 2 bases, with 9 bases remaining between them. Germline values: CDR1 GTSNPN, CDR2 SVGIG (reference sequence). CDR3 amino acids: CAWTGIPYEQYF. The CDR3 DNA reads TGTGCCTGGACGGGTATCCCCTACGAGCAGTACTTC.

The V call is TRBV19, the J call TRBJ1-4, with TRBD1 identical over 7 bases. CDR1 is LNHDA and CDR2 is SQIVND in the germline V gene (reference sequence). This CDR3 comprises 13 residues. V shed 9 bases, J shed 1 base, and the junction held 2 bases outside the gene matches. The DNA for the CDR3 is TGTGCCAGCGCAGGGGGAACTAATGAAAAACTGTTTTTT. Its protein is CASAGGTNEKLFF.

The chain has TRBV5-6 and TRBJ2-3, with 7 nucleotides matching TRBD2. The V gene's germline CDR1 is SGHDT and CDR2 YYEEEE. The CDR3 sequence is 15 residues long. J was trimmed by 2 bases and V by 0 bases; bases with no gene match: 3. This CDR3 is CASSLGAGYTDTQYF. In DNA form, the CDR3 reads TGTGCCAGCAGCTTGGGAGCGGGGTACACAGATACGCAGTATTTT.

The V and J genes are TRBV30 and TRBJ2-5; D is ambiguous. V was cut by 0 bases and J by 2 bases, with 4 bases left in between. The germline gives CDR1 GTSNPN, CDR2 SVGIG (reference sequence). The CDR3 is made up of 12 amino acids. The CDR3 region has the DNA TGTGCCTGGAGTGTATCTCAAGAGACCCAGTACTTC. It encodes CAWSVSQETQYF.

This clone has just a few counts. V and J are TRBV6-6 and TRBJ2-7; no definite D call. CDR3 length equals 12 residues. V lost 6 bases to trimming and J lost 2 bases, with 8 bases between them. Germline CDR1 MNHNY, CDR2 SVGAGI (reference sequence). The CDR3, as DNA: TGTGCCAGCAGCCTCCCGGCCTACGAGCAGTACTTC. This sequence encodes CASSLPAYEQYF.

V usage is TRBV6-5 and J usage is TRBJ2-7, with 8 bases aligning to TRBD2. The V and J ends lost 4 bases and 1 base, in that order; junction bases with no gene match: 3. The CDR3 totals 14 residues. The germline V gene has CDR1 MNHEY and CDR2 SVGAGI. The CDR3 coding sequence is TGTGCCAGCAGTTCTGGCGGGGGGTCCTACGAGCAGTACTTC. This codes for CASSSGGGSYEQYF.

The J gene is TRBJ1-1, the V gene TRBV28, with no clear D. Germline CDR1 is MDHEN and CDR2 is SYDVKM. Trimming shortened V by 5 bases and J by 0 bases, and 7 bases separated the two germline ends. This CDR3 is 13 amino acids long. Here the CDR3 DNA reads TGTGCCAGCAGTCTCGTAGTGAACACTGAAGCTTTCTTT. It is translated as CASSLVVNTEAFF.

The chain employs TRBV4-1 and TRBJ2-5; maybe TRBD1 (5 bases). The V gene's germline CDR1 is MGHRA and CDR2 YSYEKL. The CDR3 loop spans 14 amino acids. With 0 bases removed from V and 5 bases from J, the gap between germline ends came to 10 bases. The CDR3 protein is CASSQDRVAETQYF. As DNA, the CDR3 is TGCGCCAGCAGCCAAGACAGGGTGGCGGAGACCCAGTACTTC.

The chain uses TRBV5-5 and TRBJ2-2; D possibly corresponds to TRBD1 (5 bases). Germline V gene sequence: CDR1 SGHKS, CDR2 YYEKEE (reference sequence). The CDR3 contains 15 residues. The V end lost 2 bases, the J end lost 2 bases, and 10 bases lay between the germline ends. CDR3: CASSLRGTNTGELFF. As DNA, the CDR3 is TGTGCCAGCAGCTTAAGGGGTACAAACACCGGGGAGCTGTTTTTT.